The 4 T cell receptor beta chains below come from one sample, sequenced in a study of Tregs in tolerant kidney transplant recipients. The nonmyeloablative bone marrow transplants came from related graft donors, with transient mixed chimerism. Some clones are missing from TCRdb's copy, which holds only in-frame ones; the method was immunoSEQ multiplex PCR. The sample carries about 50,000 clones, roughly 87% recorded once. Source: CD8+ T cells from blood (PBMCs), taken 12 months after the transplant. These receptors all stem from a human patient who received a combined kidney and bone marrow transplant. Some T cells may be supplied by the graft donor.

This chain connects TRBV5-6 to TRBJ2-5, with TRBD1 as a possible D gene (5 bases). The CDR3 extends over 15 amino acids. Per germline, CDR1 SGHDT and CDR2 YYEEEE. V shed 2 bases and J shed 10 bases, with 21 bases lying between them. The CDR3: CASSLTPGLKGDQYF. DNA of the CDR3: TGTGCCAGCAGCTTAACTCCGGGCCTTAAAGGGGACCAGTACTTC.

The genes are TRBV29-1 and TRBJ2-1; D gene ambiguous. Trimming shortened V by 4 bases and J by 5 bases, and 9 bases separated the two germline ends. In germline, CDR1 is SQVTM, CDR2 ANQGSEA. There are 12 residues in the CDR3. CDR3 DNA sequence: TGCAGCGTTGTGTGGGCCCACAATGAGCAGTTCTTC. Its protein product is CSVVWAHNEQFF.

This clone showed up just once. The chain couples TRBV13 to TRBJ2-1, with D perhaps matching TRBD1 (5 bases). The V and J ends lost 3 bases and 4 bases respectively, with 13 bases between them. The length of the CDR3 is 15 residues. The V gene's germline CDR1 is PRHDT and CDR2 FYEKMQ (reference sequence). The DNA of the CDR3 is TGTGCCAGCAGCTTGACAGCTAACCGTTACAATGAGCAGTTCTTC. Translating gives CASSLTANRYNEQFF. Supplemented by reference TRBV13 and TRBJ2-1, the full variable domain reads AAGVIQSPRHLIKEKRETATLKCYPIPRHDTVYWYQQGPGQDPQFLISFYEKMQSDKGSIPDRFSAQQFSDYHSELNMSSLELGDSALYFCASSLTANRYNEQFFGPGTRLTVL.

The chain joins TRBV19 to TRBJ2-5; possibly TRBD2 for D (5 bases). V was pared by 1 base and J by 5 bases, with 8 bases between. This CDR3 is 13 amino acids long. Germline V gene lookup returns CDR1 LNHDA and CDR2 SQIVND (reference sequence). In DNA, the CDR3 is TGTGCCAGTAGTATAGCGGGGTGGGAGACCCAGTACTTC. It encodes CASSIAGWETQYF.